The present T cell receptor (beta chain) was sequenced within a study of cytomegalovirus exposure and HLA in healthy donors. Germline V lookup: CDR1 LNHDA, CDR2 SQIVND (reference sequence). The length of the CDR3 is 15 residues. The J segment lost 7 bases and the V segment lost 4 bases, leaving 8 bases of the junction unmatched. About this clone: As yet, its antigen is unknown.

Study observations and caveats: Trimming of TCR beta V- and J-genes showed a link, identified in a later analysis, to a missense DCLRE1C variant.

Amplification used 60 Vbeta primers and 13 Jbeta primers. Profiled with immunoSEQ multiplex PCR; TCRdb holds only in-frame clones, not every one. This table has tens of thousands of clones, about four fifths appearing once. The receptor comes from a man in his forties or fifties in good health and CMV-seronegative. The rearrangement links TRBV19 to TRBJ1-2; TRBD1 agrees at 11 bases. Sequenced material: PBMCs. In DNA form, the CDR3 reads TGTGCCAGTAGTACCCCGGACAGGGGGCGTTTTGGCTACACCTTC. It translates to CASSTPDRGRFGYTF.